These 9 T cell receptor beta chains were sequenced from one sample in a study of cytomegalovirus exposure and HLA in healthy donors. The PCR used 60 Vbeta and 13 Jbeta primers. This table comes from immunoSEQ multiplex PCR, and its TCRdb copy is limited to in-frame clones, with some not included. The sample data list approximately 110,000 clones. The sequenced sample was PBMCs. The receptors here all came from a man aged 40-49 years in good health and CMV-seropositive.

This chain links TRBV7-8 with TRBJ1-1, with a tentative D call TRBD1 (6 bases). The CDR3 extends over 14 amino acids. The germline gives CDR1 SGHVS, CDR2 FQNEAQ. The V and J ends lost 1 base and 5 bases respectively, with 11 bases between them. CDR3: CASSLDRVRTEAFF. The DNA of the CDR3 is TGTGCCAGCAGCTTAGACAGGGTACGAACTGAAGCTTTCTTT.

The chain links TRBV7-3 to TRBJ2-3; D remains ambiguous. This CDR3 spans 13 amino acids. V was pared by 4 bases and J by 6 bases, with 11 bases between. Germline V gives CDR1 SGHTA, CDR2 FQGTGA. CDR3 residues: CASSSTFPDTQYF. In nucleotides, the CDR3 is TGTGCCAGCAGCTCCACTTTCCCCGATACGCAGTATTTT.

As DNA, the CDR3 is TGTGCCAGTAGTGGCCTAGCGGGAGGAAATGAGCAGTTCTTC. Translation gives CASSGLAGGNEQFF. This sequence joins TRBV19 and TRBJ2-1; 11 nucleotides match TRBD2. Germline CDR1 and CDR2: LNHDA and SQIVND (reference sequence). Trimming removed 5 bases from V and 7 bases from J; junction bases left unmatched: 4. The CDR3 length is 14 residues.

V usage is TRBV27 and J usage is TRBJ2-5; 12 bases agree with TRBD2. The CDR3 consists of 17 residues. Unmatched junction bases numbered 7, after V lost 0 bases and J lost 5 bases. Germline V gene data show CDR1 as MNHEY and CDR2 as SMNVEV (reference sequence). This CDR3 reads CASSLSTSGSDLETQYF. As DNA, the CDR3 is TGTGCCAGCAGTTTATCGACTAGCGGGAGTGATTTGGAGACCCAGTACTTC.

The V call is TRBV19, the J call TRBJ2-2, with no clear D. The germline CDR1 and CDR2 sequences are LNHDA and SQIVND (reference sequence). V dropped 3 bases and J dropped 2 bases, with 13 bases sitting between them. The CDR3 has 16 amino acids. DNA for the CDR3: TGTGCCAGTAGTATTAAGTCCCAGTTTAACACCGGGGAGCTGTTTTTT. This encodes CASSIKSQFNTGELFF.

The chain has TRBV10-3 and TRBJ2-5; TRBD1 might be the D (5 bases). The CDR3 runs 14 residues. The ends were cut back, 2 bases at V and 4 bases at J, with 11 bases in the middle. The V gene's germline CDR1 is ENHRY and CDR2 SYGVKD. CDR3 sequence: CAISEGAGGETQYF. The CDR3 nucleotides are TGTGCCATCAGTGAGGGGGCAGGCGGAGAGACCCAGTACTTC.

The rearrangement joins TRBV10-3 to TRBJ2-1; 10 bases line up with TRBD2. The CDR3 length is 18 residues. After removal of 0 bases from V and 3 bases from J, the junction contained 8 bases not matched to a gene. The germline V gene has CDR1 ENHRY and CDR2 SYGVKD. CDR3 DNA sequence: TGTGCCATCAGTGAGTCCGAAGCGGGAGGGCCGATCTACAATGAGCAGTTCTTC. Its translation is CAISESEAGGPIYNEQFF.

The chain couples TRBV11-3 to TRBJ2-2; the D is unclear. The germline V and J ends were trimmed by 2 bases and 5 bases, with 6 bases remaining between them. This CDR3 has 13 residues. Germline V gene data show CDR1 as SGHNT and CDR2 as YENEEA. The CDR3 coding sequence is TGTGCCAGCAGCTTAAGCCGGACCGGGGAGCTGTTTTTT. This encodes CASSLSRTGELFF. Variable domain in full (rest from reference TRBV11-3 and TRBJ2-2): EAGVVQSPRYKIIEKKQPVAFWCNPISGHNTLYWYLQNLGQGPELLIRYENEEAVDDSQLPKDRFSAERLKGVDSTLKIQPAELGDSAVYLCASSLSRTGELFFGEGSRLTVL.

The V gene is TRBV30, the J gene TRBJ2-5; 9 bases match TRBD1. The germline V gene has CDR1 GTSNPN and CDR2 SVGIG (reference sequence). The trim removed 1 base at V and 3 bases at J, leaving 6 bases unmatched. The CDR3 is made up of 15 amino acids. As DNA, the CDR3 is TGTGCCTGGAGTGGGGGACAGGGACAAAAAGAGACCCAGTACTTC. As protein: CAWSGGQGQKETQYF.